What follows are 4 T cell receptor beta chains derived from one specimen sequenced in a study of T cells in Graves' hyperthyroidism and ophthalmopathy. The TCR beta CDR3 regions underwent amplification using RNA transcripts as the source. Researchers ran a first-round RT-PCR on the TCR CDR3 using the HTBI primer set. TCRdb called the multiplex PCR reads again in MiXCR, with one record for every CDR3 protein. This sample carries around 300,000 distinct CDR3 sequences, roughly 15% of them seen once, and the ten largest clones take 6.5% to 10%. Sequencing input: blood. The receptors stem from a woman between 25 and 40 years old with Graves' hyperthyroidism that later progressed to Graves' ophthalmopathy.

In its sample, this clonotype was seen many times. This sequence joins TRBV3-1 and TRBJ2-2; no reliable D call. With 2 bases removed from V and 6 bases from J, the gap between germline ends came to 10 bases. The V gene's germline CDR1 is LGHDT and CDR2 YNNKEL (reference sequence). This CDR3 has 14 residues. The CDR3 spells CASSQRTGAGELFF. For the CDR3, the DNA is TGTGCCAGCAGCCAAAGAACTGGGGCCGGGGAGCTGTTTTTT.

Many counts were recorded for this clonotype. This chain uses TRBV12-5 with TRBJ2-1, with a possible D match to TRBD2 (5 bases). Trimming shortened V by 5 bases and J by 8 bases, and 25 bases separated the two germline ends. Germline V CDR1 and CDR2: LGHNT, FRNRAP. The CDR3 has 17 residues. This CDR3 is CASGPPLGGSRVYEQFF. CDR3 bases: TGTGCTAGTGGTCCCCCTCTGGGTGGGAGTAGAGTCTATGAGCAGTTCTTC.

This clonotype was observed at least ten times. The CDR3 loop reads CATSRDSSLDETQYF. CDR3 in DNA: TGTGCCACCAGCAGAGATAGTAGTCTAGACGAGACCCAGTACTTC. The chain joins TRBV15 to TRBJ2-5; D remains ambiguous. The germline CDR1 and CDR2 sequences are LNHNV and YYDKDF (reference sequence). Trimming pared 0 bases from V and 5 bases from J, leaving 13 bases between. There are 15 residues in the CDR3.

At least ten counts were recorded for this clonotype. Here the CDR3 DNA reads TGTGCCAGCCGGATGCGGGGTTTTGTGGATACGCAGTATTTT. It is translated as CASRMRGFVDTQYF. This chain links TRBV27 with TRBJ2-3, with a weak D call TRBD2 (6 bases). Germline V gives CDR1 MNHEY, CDR2 SMNVEV (reference sequence). Between the trimmed V and J ends, which lost 8 bases and 6 bases, there was a span of 18 bases. This CDR3 region has 14 residues.